This entry concerns a single TCR beta chain. The antigen is undetermined. The data derive from a study of cytomegalovirus exposure and HLA in healthy donors. Looking at the study overall: From HLA-typed donors, an early data release held approximately 85 million unique TCRs. Study conclusions and caveats: The later analysis indicated that the majority of CMV-associated TCR beta chains appeared HLA-restricted. Immune exposure information available was restricted to CMV serostatus.

Germline CDR1 MDHEN, CDR2 SYDVKM. V dropped 2 bases and J dropped 3 bases, with 14 bases sitting between them. The CDR3 has 16 residues. The PCR employed 60 Vbeta primers together with 13 Jbeta primers. The authors' processing: In a later analysis, 79 million or so unique TCR beta chains included roughly 11 million shared by two or more donors. Only in-frame clones appear in the TCRdb table, and some are missing; sequencing was by immunoSEQ multiplex PCR. That table furnishes V, J and clone size, whereas the DNA furnished D and trimming. The table lists about 160,000 clones, around four fifths of them singletons.

The receptor was isolated from a woman between 45 and 65 years old in good health and CMV-seronegative. Material: PBMCs. This rearrangement joins TRBV28 to TRBJ2-1; tentative D call: TRBD2 (6 bases). The CDR3 DNA sequence: TGTGCCAGCAGTTTAACCGGGACTTACTTCTACAATGAGCAGTTCTTC. This codes for CASSLTGTYFYNEQFF.